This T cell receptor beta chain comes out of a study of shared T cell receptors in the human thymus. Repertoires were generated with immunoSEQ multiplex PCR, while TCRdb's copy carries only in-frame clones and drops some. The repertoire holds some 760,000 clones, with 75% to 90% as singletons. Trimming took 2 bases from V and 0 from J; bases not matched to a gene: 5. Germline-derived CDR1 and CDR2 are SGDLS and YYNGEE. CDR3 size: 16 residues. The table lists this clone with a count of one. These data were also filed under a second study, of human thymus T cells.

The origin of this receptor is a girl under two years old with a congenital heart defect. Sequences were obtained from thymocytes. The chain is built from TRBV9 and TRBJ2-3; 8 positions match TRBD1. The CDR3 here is CASSVTGGFSTDTQYF. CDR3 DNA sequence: TGTGCCAGCAGCGTTACAGGGGGTTTTAGCACAGATACGCAGTATTTT.